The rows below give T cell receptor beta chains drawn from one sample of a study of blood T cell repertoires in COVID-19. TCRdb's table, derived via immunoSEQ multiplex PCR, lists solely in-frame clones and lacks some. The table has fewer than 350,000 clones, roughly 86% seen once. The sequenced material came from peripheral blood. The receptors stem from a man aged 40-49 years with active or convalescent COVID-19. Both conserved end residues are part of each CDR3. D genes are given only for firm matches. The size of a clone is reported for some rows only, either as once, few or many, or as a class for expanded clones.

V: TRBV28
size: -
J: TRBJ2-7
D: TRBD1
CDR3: CASSLPGTGGFDF
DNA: TGTGCCAGCAGTTTACCCGGGACAGGAGGTTTCGACTTC

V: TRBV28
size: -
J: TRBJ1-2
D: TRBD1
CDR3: CASSLTGQGNYGYTF
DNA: TGTGCCAGCAGTTTAACGGGACAGGGAAACTATGGCTACACCTTC

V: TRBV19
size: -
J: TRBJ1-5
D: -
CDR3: CASKRQSNQPQHF
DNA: TGTGCCAGTAAGAGACAGAGCAATCAGCCCCAGCATTTT

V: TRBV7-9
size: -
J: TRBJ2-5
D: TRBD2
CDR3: CASSLTDLAGQETQYF
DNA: TGTGCCAGCAGCTTGACAGACTTAGCGGGTCAAGAGACCCAGTACTTC

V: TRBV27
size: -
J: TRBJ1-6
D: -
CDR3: CASSQGFGENSPLHF
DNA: TGTGCCAGCAGCCAGGGGTTTGGGGAAAATTCACCCCTCCACTTT

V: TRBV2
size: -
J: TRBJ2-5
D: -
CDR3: CASKDLGAETQYF
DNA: TGTGCCAGCAAGGACCTGGGGGCAGAGACCCAGTACTTC

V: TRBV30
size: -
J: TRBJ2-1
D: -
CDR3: CAWSRGDYNEQFF
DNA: TGTGCCTGGAGCAGGGGGGACTACAATGAGCAGTTCTTC

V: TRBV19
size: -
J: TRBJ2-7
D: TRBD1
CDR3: CASSIGQGAHEQYF
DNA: TGTGCCAGTAGTATCGGGCAGGGGGCCCACGAGCAGTACTTC

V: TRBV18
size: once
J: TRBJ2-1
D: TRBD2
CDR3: CASSPRAGSSYNEQFF
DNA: TGTGCCAGCTCACCGAGAGCGGGGAGCTCCTACAATGAGCAGTTCTTC

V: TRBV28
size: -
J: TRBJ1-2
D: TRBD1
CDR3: CASSLPGTVYGYTF
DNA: TGTGCCAGCAGTTTACCCGGGACAGTCTATGGCTACACCTTC

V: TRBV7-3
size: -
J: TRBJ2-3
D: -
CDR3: CASAQGRSDTQYF
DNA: TGTGCCAGCGCACAGGGCCGTTCAGATACGCAGTATTTT

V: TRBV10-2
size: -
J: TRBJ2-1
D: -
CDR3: CASSATRGLGGSIGYNEQFF
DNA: TGCGCCAGCAGTGCTACCAGGGGGCTCGGCGGGAGTATCGGATACAATGAGCAGTTCTTC

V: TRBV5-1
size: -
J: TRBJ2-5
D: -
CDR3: CASSPVRGEETQYF
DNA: TGCGCCAGCAGCCCAGTCAGGGGAGAAGAGACCCAGTACTTC

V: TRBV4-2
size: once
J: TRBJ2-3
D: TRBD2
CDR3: CASSQDSTASGRAADTQYF
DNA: TGTGCCAGCAGCCAAGATAGTACGGCTAGCGGGAGGGCCGCGGATACGCAGTATTTT

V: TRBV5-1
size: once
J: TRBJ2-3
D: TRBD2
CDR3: CASSLLAGLTDTQYF
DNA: TGCGCCAGCAGCTTACTAGCGGGACTCACAGATACGCAGTATTTT

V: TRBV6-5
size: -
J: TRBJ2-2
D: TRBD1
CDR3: CASSKGANTGELFF
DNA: TGTGCCAGCAGTAAGGGGGCTAACACCGGGGAGCTGTTTTTT

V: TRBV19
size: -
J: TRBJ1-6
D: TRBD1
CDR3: CATTSRQGVGSPLHF
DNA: TGTGCCACCACATCCCGACAGGGGGTAGGATCACCCCTCCACTTT

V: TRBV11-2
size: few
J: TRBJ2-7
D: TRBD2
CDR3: CASSFRTSGRLEQYF
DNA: TGTGCCAGCAGCTTCCGGACTAGCGGGAGGCTCGAGCAGTACTTC

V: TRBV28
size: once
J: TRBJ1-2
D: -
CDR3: CASSSPPTVRHYGYTF
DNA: TGTGCCAGCAGTTCCCCCCCGACAGTCCGGCACTATGGCTACACCTTC

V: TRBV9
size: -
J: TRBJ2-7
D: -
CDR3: CASSALTEGYEQYF
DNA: TGTGCCAGCAGCGCGCTGACGGAGGGCTACGAGCAGTACTTC

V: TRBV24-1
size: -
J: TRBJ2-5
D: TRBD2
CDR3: CATSDVAGGARETQYF
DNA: TGTGCCACCAGTGACGTAGCGGGGGGGGCACGAGAGACCCAGTACTTC

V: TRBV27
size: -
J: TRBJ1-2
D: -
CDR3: CASGRPVGQSLYGYTF
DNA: TGTGCCAGCGGCCGCCCAGTGGGACAATCGTTGTATGGCTACACCTTC

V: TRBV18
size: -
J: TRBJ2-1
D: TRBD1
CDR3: CASSPGTGGPSSYNEQFF
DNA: TGTGCCAGCTCACCCGGGACAGGGGGACCGAGCTCCTACAATGAGCAGTTCTTC

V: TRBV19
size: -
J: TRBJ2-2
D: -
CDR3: CASSTTTPGELFF
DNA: TGTGCCAGTAGTACCACTACTCCCGGGGAGCTGTTTTTT

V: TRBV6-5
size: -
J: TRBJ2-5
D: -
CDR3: CASWSGAGETQYF
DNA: TGTGCCAGCTGGTCGGGAGCCGGAGAGACCCAGTACTTC

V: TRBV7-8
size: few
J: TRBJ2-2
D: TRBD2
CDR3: CASSLAPGLAGLGGELFF
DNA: TGTGCCAGCAGCTTAGCTCCGGGACTAGCGGGTCTTGGGGGGGAGCTGTTTTTT

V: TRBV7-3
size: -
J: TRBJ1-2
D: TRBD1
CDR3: CASSTGDSTRPYGYTF
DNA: TGTGCCAGCAGCACAGGGGACTCTACGCGTCCCTATGGCTACACCTTC

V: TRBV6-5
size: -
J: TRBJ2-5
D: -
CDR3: CASSPGRPQETQYF
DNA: TGTGCCAGCAGCCCAGGGCGCCCCCAAGAGACCCAGTACTTC

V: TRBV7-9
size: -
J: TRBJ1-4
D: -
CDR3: CASSPNPDRMLANEKLFF
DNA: TGTGCCAGCAGTCCAAATCCCGACAGGATGCTTGCTAATGAAAAACTGTTTTTT

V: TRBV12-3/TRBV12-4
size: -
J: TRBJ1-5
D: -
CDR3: CASTPDSGQPQHF
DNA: TGTGCCAGCACCCCGGACAGCGGACAGCCCCAGCATTTT

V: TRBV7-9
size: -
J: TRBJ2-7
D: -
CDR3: CASSLASGTYEQYF
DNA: TGTGCCAGCAGCTTAGCATCCGGGACTTACGAGCAGTACTTC

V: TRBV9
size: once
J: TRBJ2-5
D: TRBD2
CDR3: CASSVQTSGGRETQYF
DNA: TGTGCCAGCAGCGTGCAGACTAGCGGGGGGCGGGAGACCCAGTACTTC

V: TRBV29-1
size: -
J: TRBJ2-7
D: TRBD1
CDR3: CSVTTGGSYEQYF
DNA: TGCAGCGTGACGACAGGGGGCTCCTACGAGCAGTACTTC

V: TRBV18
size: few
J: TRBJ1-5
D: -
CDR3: CASSPDSYFNQPQHF
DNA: TGTGCCAGCTCCCCAGACAGCTACTTCAATCAGCCCCAGCATTTT

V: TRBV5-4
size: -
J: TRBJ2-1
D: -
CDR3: CASSLSRNEQFF
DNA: TGTGCCAGCAGCCTCTCGAGGAATGAGCAGTTCTTC

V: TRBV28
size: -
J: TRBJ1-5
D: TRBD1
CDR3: CASRDGQGSNQPQHF
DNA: TGTGCCAGCAGGGACGGACAGGGGAGCAATCAGCCCCAGCATTTT

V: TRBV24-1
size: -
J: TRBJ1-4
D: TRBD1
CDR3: CATSDPGTGVGEKLFF
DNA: TGTGCCACCAGTGATCCAGGGACAGGCGTTGGCGAAAAACTGTTTTTT

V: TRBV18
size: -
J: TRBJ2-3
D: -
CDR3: CASSPPSLSDTQYF
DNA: TGTGCCAGCTCACCACCGAGTTTATCAGATACGCAGTATTTT

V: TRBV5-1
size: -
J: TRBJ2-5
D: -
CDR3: CASSLRKGETQYF
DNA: TGCGCCAGCAGCTTGAGGAAGGGGGAGACCCAGTACTTC

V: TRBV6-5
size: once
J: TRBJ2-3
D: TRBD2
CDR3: CASSFTREPGGTQYF
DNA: TGTGCCAGCAGTTTTACGCGGGAGCCCGGTGGTACGCAGTATTTT

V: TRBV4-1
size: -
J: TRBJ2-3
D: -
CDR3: CASSGKPQSGADTQYF
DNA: TGCGCCAGCAGCGGAAAACCACAGTCCGGCGCAGATACGCAGTATTTT

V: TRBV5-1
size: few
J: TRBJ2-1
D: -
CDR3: CASSLALNYNEQFF
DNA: TGCGCCAGCAGCTTAGCCCTAAATTACAATGAGCAGTTCTTC

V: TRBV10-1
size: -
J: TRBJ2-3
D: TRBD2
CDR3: CASSGTSDTQYF
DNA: TGCGCCAGCAGCGGGACTAGCGATACGCAGTATTTT

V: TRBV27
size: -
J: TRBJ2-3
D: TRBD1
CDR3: CASSRGRGGTDTQYF
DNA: TGTGCCAGCTCCAGGGGGAGAGGGGGCACAGATACGCAGTATTTT

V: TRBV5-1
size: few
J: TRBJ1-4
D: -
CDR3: CASSLDPGGRLFF
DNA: TGCGCCAGCAGCTTGGATCCGGGAGGACGACTGTTTTTT

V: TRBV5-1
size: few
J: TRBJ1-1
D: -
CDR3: CASLPGGGRYTEAFF
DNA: TGCGCCAGCCTCCCTGGCGGGGGGAGGTACACTGAAGCTTTCTTT

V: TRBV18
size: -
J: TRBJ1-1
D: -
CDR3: CASSPPFWTVNTEAFF
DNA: TGTGCCAGCTCACCACCGTTTTGGACAGTGAACACTGAAGCTTTCTTT

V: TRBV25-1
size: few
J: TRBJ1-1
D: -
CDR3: CASSEGQPQEAFF
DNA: TGTGCCAGCAGTGAAGGGCAACCCCAGGAAGCTTTCTTT

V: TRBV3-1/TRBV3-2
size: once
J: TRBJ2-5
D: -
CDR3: CASSPLLETQYF
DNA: TGTGCCAGCAGCCCCCTCCTGGAGACCCAGTACTTC

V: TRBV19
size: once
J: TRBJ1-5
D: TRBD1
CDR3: CASSRPSGTAGNQPQHF
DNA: TGTGCCAGTAGTAGACCGAGTGGGACAGCGGGCAATCAGCCCCAGCATTTT

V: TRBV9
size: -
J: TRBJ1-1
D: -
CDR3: CASSVNSMNTEAFF
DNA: TGTGCCAGCAGCGTGAACAGCATGAACACTGAAGCTTTCTTT

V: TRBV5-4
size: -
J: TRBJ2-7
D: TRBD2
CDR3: CASSLGLASYEQYF
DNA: TGTGCCAGCAGCCTGGGACTAGCTTCCTACGAGCAGTACTTC

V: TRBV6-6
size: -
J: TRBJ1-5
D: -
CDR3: CASSYISRGSNQPQHF
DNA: TGTGCCAGCAGTTACATATCCAGGGGAAGCAATCAGCCCCAGCATTTT